This TCR beta chain originates from a study of blood T cell repertoires in COVID-19. Study-level background: The origin of the acute and convalescent COVID-19 samples was the United States, Italy and Spain.

The CDR3 runs to 14 residues. Per the germline V gene, CDR1 is MDHEN and CDR2 is SYDVKM. V lost 10 bases and J lost 3, with 16 bases in between. Source study methods: Counts of nucleated cells, estimated from reference gene primer amplification, were obtained. Measured with immunoSEQ multiplex PCR; TCRdb has only the in-frame clones, and not every one. Clone size and V and J calls were adopted from that table, with D and trimming inferred from the DNA. This table holds just under 65,000 clones, around 80% found once. This chain connects TRBV28 to TRBJ1-5; D not resolved. The source of this sequence is a human donor in a cohort sampled during active COVID-19. The sample was peripheral blood. CDR3 sequence (DNA): TGTGCCACCGCGACTCCAGTGTTCAATCAGCCCCAGCATTTT. Encoded protein: CATATPVFNQPQHF.